This T cell receptor beta chain stems from a study of T-cell reconstitution after alpha-beta-depleted transplantation in children. Broader study findings: The study traced high day-60 TCRbeta diversity in some patients to surviving recipient T cells and thymic progenitors. Reported findings indicate that, about two months after transplant, alpha-beta T cells came from several hundred expanded clones, which were derived from non-depleted graft cells. Among T cells one year after transplant, newly produced cells accounted for most counts and diversity.

On this clonotype: What it recognizes is unknown.

Library preparation (for TCRbeta) was performed with unique molecular identifiers. TCRdb independently ran MiXCR on the PCR reads; one entry per CDR3 protein. The data show 780,000 or so distinct CDR3 sequences, about 16% seen once. The CDR3 runs 14 residues. V was shortened by 6 bases and J by 0 bases, with 11 bases between the two germline ends. Germline V gene lookup returns CDR1 MNHNS and CDR2 SASEGT. The chain is built from TRBV6-1 and TRBJ2-5; D possibly corresponds to TRBD2 (5 bases). The material was PBMCs, mostly from graft donor cells, obtained 360 days after TCRalphabeta/CD19-depleted stem cell transplant. The sequence derives from a male patient under 18 who had a stem cell transplant for acute lymphoblastic leukemia, so the T cells may come from the graft donor. The CDR3 sequence: CASSHLGNQETQYF. The CDR3 region has the DNA TGTGCCAGCAGCCACCTCGGGAACCAAGAGACCCAGTACTTC.